This T cell receptor beta chain was identified during a study of beta chain features in type 1 diabetes (dated by TCRdb to the late 2010s). In the study overall: Patients and healthy donors did not differ in mean age, gender distribution, total cell number or subset yield. A total of 100 million to 110 million sorted cells were examined across all samples, and a strong correlation was observed between cell number per subset and RNA yield. In the study, recently diagnosed type 1 diabetes patients and matched healthy donors were compared on the TCRB repertoires of their sorted circulating CD4+ T cell subsets. Regulatory and stem cell-like memory subsets were isolated from only 8 patients and roughly 8 healthy donors, whereas naive and central memory subsets came from all 30 or so donors.

Points on this clone: Its antigen is currently not known. No qualities accompany the bases; no much larger clone lies one base away.

The paper's findings and limits, for the study overall: The naive, central memory and regulatory TCRB repertoires appeared to resemble one another more closely among patients than among healthy donors. Because cDNA was sequenced instead of genomic DNA, activated cells with high expression could be over-represented, although the groups did not differ in activation or CD3 levels. At VDJ recombination sites, patients with type 1 diabetes made fewer insertions and deleted more nucleotides, a pattern implying thymic rearrangement abnormalities. In all four CD4+ subsets, TCRB CDR3 length was moderately but significantly shorter in type 1 diabetes patients. Only small numbers of individuals were included in the HLA sub-analyses, which left unresolved whether HLA type had any influence on TCRB rearrangement. PCR might favor shorter templates, but patient and control samples were amplified and corrected together, so any skew would affect both groups equally.

Spanning cysteine to phenylalanine, the CDR3 consists of 14 amino acids. Of all the DNA, just the CDR3 is kept, 42 bases in frame from base 1. Between the V and J ends, shortened by 6 bases and 0 bases respectively, the junction contains 10 bases. Sequences SGHKS (CDR1) and YYEKEE (CDR2) are obtained from the germline V gene (reference sequence). A single peripheral blood draw of around 100 mL on average was collected from each donor into heparinised tubes. Naive, central memory, regulatory and stem cell-like memory CD4+ T cells were sorted on a BD FACSAria II using a panel including CD45RO, CCR7, CD25, CD127, CD95 and CD27. Purity was above 98% for every sorted population. PBMCs were isolated immediately by Lymphoprep density gradient centrifugation and stained directly without culture. Samples were stained and sorted in pairs, with one healthy donor and one patient per experiment, so that batch effects were minimized.

The entire amount of isolated RNA was reverse transcribed using the High Capacity cDNA Reverse Transcription Kit, so the sequenced TCRB transcripts were expressed ones. Deep immunoSEQ sequencing was performed on naive, central memory and regulatory T cell samples, with an average of roughly 4 million total reads per sample. After sorted cells were lysed in RLT buffer, RNA was extracted with DNase-treated RNeasy Micro or Mini kits, with the choice depending on cell number. Each cell subset was processed on its own to prevent cross-contamination, while patient and healthy donor samples were processed together. The immunoSEQ multiplex PCR was used to amplify TCRB sequences from cDNA, generating 87-bp fragments that spanned the CDR3 region. The amplicons were sequenced using the Illumina HiSeq platform. Per the authors' processing: Synthetic template baselines were used to correct PCR bias computationally, reads within Hamming distance 2 were collapsed, and singletons that could not be merged were discarded. By aligning reads against IMGT, V, D and J genes, CDR3 length, and insertions or deletions at six rearrangement sites were assigned. Clonotype counts were normalized to sorted cell number within each subset before computing true diversity and Gini coefficients with the tcR R package. The overlap coefficient, calculated on TCRB nucleotide sequences, was used to quantify repertoire sharing. Out-of-frame TCRB sequences from naive cells were analyzed as a proxy for the pre-selection repertoire. Sourced from immuneACCESS, this table was stored by TCRdb with only in-frame sequences that have V and J called. A share of the clones is absent; for the studies checked, an unresolved V gene accounts for under half, and the remainder has no known explanation. The V and J calls and clone size are taken from that table; D and trimming were inferred from the DNA. This sample comprises 900,000 or so clones, roughly 15% of them detected only once. The leading ten clones occupy 0.02% to 0.025% of the sample.

The sequence links TRBV5-5 to TRBJ2-1; the D gene cannot be resolved reliably. The specimen was naive CD4+ T cells from blood. What the cell subset or site label conveys for this sample: true naive CD4+ T cells. The source is a woman between 18 and 29 years old in good health. The CDR3 amino acid sequence is: CASKMQSSYNEQFF. The nucleotide sequence is given as TGTGCCAGCAAAATGCAGAGCTCCTACAATGAGCAGTTCTTC.